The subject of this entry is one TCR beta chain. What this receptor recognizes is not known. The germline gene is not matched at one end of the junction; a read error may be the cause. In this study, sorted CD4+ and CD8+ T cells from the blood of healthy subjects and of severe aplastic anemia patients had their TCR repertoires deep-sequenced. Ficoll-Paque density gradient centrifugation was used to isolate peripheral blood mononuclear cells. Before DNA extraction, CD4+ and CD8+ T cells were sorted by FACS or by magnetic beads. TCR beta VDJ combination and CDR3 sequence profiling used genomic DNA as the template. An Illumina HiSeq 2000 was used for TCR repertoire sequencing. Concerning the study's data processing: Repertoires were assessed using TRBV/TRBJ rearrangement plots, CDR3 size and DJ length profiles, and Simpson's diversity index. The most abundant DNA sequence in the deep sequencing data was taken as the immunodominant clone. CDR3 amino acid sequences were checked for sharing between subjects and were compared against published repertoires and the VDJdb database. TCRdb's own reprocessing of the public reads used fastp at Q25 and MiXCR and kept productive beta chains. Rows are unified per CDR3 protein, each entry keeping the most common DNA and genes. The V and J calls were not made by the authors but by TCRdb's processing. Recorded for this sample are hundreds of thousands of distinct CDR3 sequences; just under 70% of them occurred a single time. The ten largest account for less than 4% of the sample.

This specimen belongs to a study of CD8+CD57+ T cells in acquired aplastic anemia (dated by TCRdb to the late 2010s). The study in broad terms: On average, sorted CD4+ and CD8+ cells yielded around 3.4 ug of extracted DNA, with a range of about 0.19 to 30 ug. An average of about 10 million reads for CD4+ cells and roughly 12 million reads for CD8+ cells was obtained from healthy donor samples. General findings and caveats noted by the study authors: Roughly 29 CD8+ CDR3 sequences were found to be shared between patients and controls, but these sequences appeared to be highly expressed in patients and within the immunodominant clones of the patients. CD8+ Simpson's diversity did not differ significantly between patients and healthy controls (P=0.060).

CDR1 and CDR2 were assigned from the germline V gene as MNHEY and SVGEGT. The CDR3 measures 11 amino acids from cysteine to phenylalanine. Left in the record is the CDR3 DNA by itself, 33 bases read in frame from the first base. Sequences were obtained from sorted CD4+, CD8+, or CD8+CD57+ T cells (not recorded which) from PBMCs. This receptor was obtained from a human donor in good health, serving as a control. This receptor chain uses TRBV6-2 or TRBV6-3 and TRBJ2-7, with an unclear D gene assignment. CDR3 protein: CASNFLGEQYF. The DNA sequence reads TGCGCCAGCAACTTCCTCGGGGAGCAGTACTTC.